This TCR beta chain was recorded in a study of type 1 and type 2 diabetes patients. Whole-study findings and limits: Between type 2 diabetes and control samples, V and J usage averaged approximately 0.97 correlation.

PCR was run on genomic DNA. A primer set of 30 forward and 13 reverse primers amplified the CDR3. TCRdb independently ran MiXCR on the multiplex PCR reads; one entry per CDR3 protein. The sample has a few hundred thousand distinct CDR3 sequences, approximately 45% seen once; the top ten hold roughly 15%. The CDR3 is 13 residues long. Germline lookup yields CDR1 SNHLY and CDR2 FYNNEI. V lost 6 bases, J lost 0 bases, and 8 bases lay in between. This clonotype was seen many times. Its antigen is currently unknown. Diabetic patients met standard criteria for type 1 or type 2 diabetes. The TCR sequence derives from a man aged 18 to 29 with type 2 diabetes. The V call is TRBV2, the J call TRBJ1-1; TRBD1 is a possible D gene (6 bases). The specimen sequenced was peripheral blood mononuclear cells (PBMCs). The CDR3 loop reads CASSGQMNTEAFF. The CDR3 bases are TGTGCCAGCAGCGGACAGATGAACACTGAAGCTTTCTTT. The whole variable domain, remainder taken from reference TRBV2 and TRBJ1-1, is EPEVTQTPSHQVTQMGQEVILRCVPISNHLYFYWYRQILGQKVEFLVSFYNNEISEKSEIFDDQFSVERPDGSNFTLKIRSTKLEDSAMYFCASSGQMNTEAFFGQGTRLTVV.